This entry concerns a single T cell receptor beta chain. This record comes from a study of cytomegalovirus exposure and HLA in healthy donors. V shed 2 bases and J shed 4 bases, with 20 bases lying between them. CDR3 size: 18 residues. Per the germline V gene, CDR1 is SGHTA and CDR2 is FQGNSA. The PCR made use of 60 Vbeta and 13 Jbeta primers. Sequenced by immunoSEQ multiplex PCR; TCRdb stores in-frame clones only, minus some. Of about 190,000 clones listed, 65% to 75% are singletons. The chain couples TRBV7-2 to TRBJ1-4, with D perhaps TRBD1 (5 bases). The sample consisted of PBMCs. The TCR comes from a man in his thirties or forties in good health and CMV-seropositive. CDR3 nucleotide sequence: TGTGCCAGCAGCTTAAGATATAGAATGGGGGGGGGTAATGAAAAACTGTTTTTT. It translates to CASSLRYRMGGGNEKLFF. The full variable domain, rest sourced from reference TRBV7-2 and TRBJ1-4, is GAGVSQSPSNKVTEKGKDVELRCDPISGHTALYWYRQSLGQGLEFLIYFQGNSAPDKSGLPSDRFSAERTGGSVSTLTIQRTQQEDSAVYLCASSLRYRMGGGNEKLFFGSGTQLSVL.